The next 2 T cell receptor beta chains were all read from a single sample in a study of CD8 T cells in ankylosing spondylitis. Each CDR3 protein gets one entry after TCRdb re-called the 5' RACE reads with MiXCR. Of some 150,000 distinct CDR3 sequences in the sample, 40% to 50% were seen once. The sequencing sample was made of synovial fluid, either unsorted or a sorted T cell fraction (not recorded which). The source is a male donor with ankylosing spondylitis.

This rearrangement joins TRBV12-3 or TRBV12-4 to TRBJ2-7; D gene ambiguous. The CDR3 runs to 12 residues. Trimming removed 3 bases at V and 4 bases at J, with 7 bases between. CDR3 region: CASSFYGYEQYF. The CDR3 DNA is TGTGCCAGCAGTTTTTACGGGTACGAGCAGTACTTC.

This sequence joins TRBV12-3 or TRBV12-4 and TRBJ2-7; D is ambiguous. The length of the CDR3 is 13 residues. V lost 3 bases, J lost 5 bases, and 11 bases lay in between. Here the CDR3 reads CASSFSQQHEQYF. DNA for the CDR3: TGTGCCAGCAGTTTTAGCCAGCAACACGAGCAGTACTTC.